This is a list of T cell receptor beta chains from one sample in a study of CD8+ T cells in alopecia areata. Profiled with immunoSEQ multiplex PCR; TCRdb holds only in-frame clones, not every one. The data contain over 85,000 clones, roughly two fifths of them singletons. Sequenced: CD4+ T cells sorted from blood. These receptor sequences come from a human donor with alopecia areata. Both conserved end residues are part of each CDR3. The D gene is left open where the match is weak. Size values are once, few and many counts, or a class for expanded clones, and some rows have none.

clone size	V gene	J gene	CDR3 length	D gene	CDR3 DNA	CDR3 protein
.	TRBV4-2	TRBJ2-1	13	.	TGTGCCAGCAGCCAAGATATGGGGACGAAGCAGTTCTTC	CASSQDMGTKQFF
.	TRBV30	TRBJ1-2	14	.	TGTGCCTGGAGTCGCGACAGCCTCTCCTATGGCTACACCTTC	CAWSRDSLSYGYTF
.	TRBV5-1	TRBJ2-1	15	.	TGCGCCAGCAACCTGGGGTCACCCGCCTACAATGAGCAGTTCTTC	CASNLGSPAYNEQFF
.	TRBV9	TRBJ1-6	15	.	TGTGCCAGCAGCGAGGGCCAGGGAAGGGATTCACCCCTCCACTTT	CASSEGQGRDSPLHF
few	TRBV23-1	TRBJ2-4	17	.	TGCGCCAGCAGTCAAGGACAGATAATCATAGCCAAAAACATTCAGTACTTC	CASSQGQIIIAKNIQYF
once	TRBV4-3	TRBJ2-7	14	.	TGCGCCAGCAGCCAAGATGGGCCCTCCTACGAGCAGTACTTC	CASSQDGPSYEQYF
.	TRBV2	TRBJ2-1	15	.	TGTGCCAGCAGTGAGGGGCTGGTTTCGACAGCTGAGCAGTTCTTC	CASSEGLVSTAEQFF
few	TRBV7-9	TRBJ1-1	12	.	TGTGCCAGCAGCTTAGGATACACTGAAGCTTTCTTT	CASSLGYTEAFF
.	TRBV5-6	TRBJ2-7	15	TRBD2	TGTGCCAGCAGTTTGGGACTAGCGGTACCCTACGAGCAGTACTTC	CASSLGLAVPYEQYF
few	TRBV2	TRBJ1-6	17	TRBD1	TGTGCCAGCAGAGCGGGACAGAGGTACTCCTATAATTCACCCCTCCACTTT	CASRAGQRYSYNSPLHF
.	TRBV7-9	TRBJ1-1	13	.	TGTGCCAGCAGCCGAGGCAGGAACACTGAAGCTTTCTTT	CASSRGRNTEAFF